Listed below are T cell receptor beta chains from one sample, sequenced in a study of blood T cell repertoires in COVID-19. Data came from immunoSEQ multiplex PCR; TCRdb stores just in-frame clones and leaves some out. The repertoire consists of roughly 150,000 clones, with around 90% occurring once and the leading ten covering under 6%. The sample consisted of peripheral blood. The origin of the receptors is a human donor in a cohort sampled during active COVID-19. Both conserved end residues are part of each CDR3. D genes are given only for firm matches. The size entry is marked missing in some rows and otherwise reads once, few, many or a size class.

D,size,V,J,DNA,CDR3
TRBD2,-,TRBV2,TRBJ2-3,TGTGCCAGCAGCGCTACGACTAGCGGGGGGACAGATACGCAGTATTTT,CASSATTSGGTDTQYF
TRBD2,-,TRBV2,TRBJ2-7,TGTGCCATTACAGCGGGAGGGCCCAGCGAGCAGTACTTC,CAITAGGPSEQYF
-,-,TRBV24-1,TRBJ2-7,TGTGCCACCAGCAGGGCCAAATCCTACGAGCAGTACTTC,CATSRAKSYEQYF
TRBD1,-,TRBV28,TRBJ2-6,TGTGCCAGCAATGAACAGGGGGCTGGGGCCAACGTCCTGACTTTC,CASNEQGAGANVLTF
-,-,TRBV10-3,TRBJ1-2,TGTGCCATCAGTGAGTCGACGGAGGGAAACTATGGCTACACCTTC,CAISESTEGNYGYTF
TRBD1,-,TRBV9,TRBJ2-7,TGTGCCAGCAGCGCCGGGGACAGGGAATACGAGCAGTACTTC,CASSAGDREYEQYF
-,once,TRBV5-6,TRBJ2-3,TGTGCCAGCAGCCCGGGGAGACGCACAGATACGCAGTATTTT,CASSPGRRTDTQYF
-,-,TRBV21-1,TRBJ2-7,TGTGCCAGCAGCCTTGACAGGTCCTACGAGCAGTACTTC,CASSLDRSYEQYF
-,-,TRBV4-1,TRBJ1-1,TGCGCCAGCAGCCAACAGAACACCATAATAGCGGAGACTGAAGCTTTCTTT,CASSQQNTIIAETEAFF
TRBD1,-,TRBV28,TRBJ1-4,TGTGCCAGCAGTTGGGACAGGGTACGTGAAAAACTGTTTTTT,CASSWDRVREKLFF
-,-,TRBV10-3,TRBJ1-5,TGTGCCATCAGTGAGCCAGGGGATGGGGATCAGCCCCAGCATTTT,CAISEPGDGDQPQHF
-,-,TRBV15,TRBJ2-7,TGTGCCACCAGCAGAGATTTTCAGCCCCACGGGGCCTACGAGCAGTACTTC,CATSRDFQPHGAYEQYF
TRBD2,once,TRBV5-4,TRBJ2-7,TGTGCCAGCAGCTTTGGTAGCGGGTCCTACGAGCAGTACTTC,CASSFGSGSYEQYF
-,-,TRBV10-3,TRBJ2-1,TGTGCCATCAGGCAGGGGGGATGGGCCTACAATGAGCAGTTCTTC,CAIRQGGWAYNEQFF
-,-,TRBV27,TRBJ1-5,TGTGCCAGCAGTAACCGACAGGGCAATCAGCCCCAGCATTTT,CASSNRQGNQPQHF
TRBD1,-,TRBV27,TRBJ1-2,TGTGCCAGCAGCCCGGGACAGCCTAACTATGGCTACACCTTC,CASSPGQPNYGYTF
-,-,TRBV19,TRBJ1-2,TGTGCCAGTAGTTCCTCGGGATCCTATGGCTACACCTTC,CASSSSGSYGYTF
TRBD1,-,TRBV9,TRBJ2-1,TGTGCCAGCAGCGTGGGCATCGGGACAGGGAACAATGAGCAGTTCTTC,CASSVGIGTGNNEQFF
TRBD1,-,TRBV19,TRBJ1-2,TGTGCCAGTAGTCGGGGACAGCATTCTAACTATGGCTACACCTTC,CASSRGQHSNYGYTF
TRBD2,-,TRBV19,TRBJ2-2,TGTGCCAGTAGTATAGTTAGCGGGAGAAACACCGGGGAGCTGTTTTTT,CASSIVSGRNTGELFF
TRBD2,-,TRBV27,TRBJ2-1,TGTGCCAGCAGAGCACTAGCGGGAGGGCCCAGCTCCTACAATGAGCAGTTCTTC,CASRALAGGPSSYNEQFF
-,-,TRBV5-1,TRBJ2-3,TGCGCCAGCAGCTTCTACTACACAGGTGGAAGAGGCACAGATACGCAGTATTTT,CASSFYYTGGRGTDTQYF
-,once,TRBV27,TRBJ2-7,TGTGCCAGCAGTACAGAGGGTGGTCGCTACGAGCAGTACTTC,CASSTEGGRYEQYF
TRBD2,-,TRBV7-9,TRBJ2-7,TGTGCCAGCAGTCCTCGGACTAGCGGCTACGAGCAGTACTTC,CASSPRTSGYEQYF
-,-,TRBV6-5,TRBJ2-1,TGTGCCAGCAGAGCCTTCGGCCGGGATGAGCAGTTCTTC,CASRAFGRDEQFF
-,-,TRBV6-5,TRBJ1-1,TGTGCCAGCCGCGCCATTGTGAACACTGAAGCTTTCTTT,CASRAIVNTEAFF
-,-,TRBV6-1,TRBJ1-5,TGTGCCAGCAGTGATCAGGGTTCGGCCGGCAATCAGCCCCAGCATTTT,CASSDQGSAGNQPQHF
-,-,TRBV4-1,TRBJ1-6,TGCGCCAGCAGCCACGGGACATTTGTTGCATTGGACTATAATTCACCCCTCCACTTT,CASSHGTFVALDYNSPLHF
TRBD2,-,TRBV28,TRBJ2-5,TGTGCCAGCAGGGTAGGGGCTAGCGGTTACCAAGAGACCCAGTACTTC,CASRVGASGYQETQYF
-,-,TRBV2,TRBJ1-1,TGTGCCAGCAGAGCTACTTTCCAGGAGAACACTGAAGCTTTCTTT,CASRATFQENTEAFF
TRBD2,-,TRBV4-2,TRBJ2-1,TGTGCCAGCAGCCAAGCGGTAGCGGGAGGTGGCAATGAGCAGTTCTTC,CASSQAVAGGGNEQFF
-,-,TRBV6-2/TRBV6-3,TRBJ1-2,TGTGCCAGCAGCAGCCTTTATGGCTACACCTTC,CASSSLYGYTF
TRBD2,-,TRBV25-1,TRBJ2-7,TGTGCCAGCAGTGCCCTAGCGGGGGGTCCCTACGAGCAGTACTTC,CASSALAGGPYEQYF
TRBD2,-,TRBV11-3,TRBJ2-1,TGTGCCAGCAGCCCTAGCTGGGCTAGCGGGACGAGCTACAATGAGCAGTTCTTC,CASSPSWASGTSYNEQFF
TRBD2,-,TRBV30,TRBJ2-5,TGTGCCTGGAGCGGACTAGCGGGAGAGGGGACGGGGACCCAGTACTTC,CAWSGLAGEGTGTQYF
TRBD1,-,TRBV9,TRBJ1-2,TGTGCCAGCAGCCCCCGCGGACAGGGTGCCTATGGCTACACCTTC,CASSPRGQGAYGYTF
-,-,TRBV11-1,TRBJ2-6,TGTGCCAGCAGCGCAGACAGAGCCTCTGGGGCCAACGTCCTGACTTTC,CASSADRASGANVLTF
-,-,TRBV15,TRBJ1-4,TGTGCCACCAGCAGAGATGAGGCAGCAGTTAATGAAAAACTGTTTTTT,CATSRDEAAVNEKLFF
TRBD1,-,TRBV5-4,TRBJ1-2,TGTGCCAGCAGCTTGGAAGGGTTCAGGGGGCCCTACACCTTC,CASSLEGFRGPYTF
-,once,TRBV4-2,TRBJ2-7,TGTGCCAGCAGTCAGACCGCGGAAAGCTCCTACGAGCAGTACTTC,CASSQTAESSYEQYF
TRBD2,-,TRBV7-9,TRBJ2-5,TGTGCCAGCAGCACTGTGGTAGGACTAGCGGGAGAGGAGACCCAGTACTTC,CASSTVVGLAGEETQYF
-,once,TRBV5-1,TRBJ2-5,TGCGCCAGCAGCTTGGCCGGGGGAGAGACCCAGTACTTC,CASSLAGGETQYF
-,-,TRBV6-2/TRBV6-3,TRBJ2-4,TGTGCCAGCAGTTACATGGGCCGAAAAGCCAAAAACATTCAGTACTTC,CASSYMGRKAKNIQYF
-,-,TRBV5-8,TRBJ1-1,TGTGCCAGCAGCTTGGCACCAGGGGCCTACATGAACACTGAAGCTTTCTTT,CASSLAPGAYMNTEAFF
TRBD1,-,TRBV27,TRBJ1-4,TGTGCCAGCAGTCCCCGGACAGGGGAAAAACTGTTTTTT,CASSPRTGEKLFF
TRBD1,-,TRBV5-1,TRBJ2-3,TGCGCCAGCAGACAGGACAGGGGGCCCTCCGATACGCAGTATTTT,CASRQDRGPSDTQYF
-,-,TRBV11-2,TRBJ1-6,TGTGCCAGCAGCCCAACTGCGGGCCCTCATAATTCACCCCTCCACTTT,CASSPTAGPHNSPLHF
TRBD2,-,TRBV10-1,TRBJ2-5,TGCGCCAGCAGTGAGCGCTACGTCCGGACTAGCGGGGGACCCGGGGAGACCCAGTACTTC,CASSERYVRTSGGPGETQYF
-,-,TRBV10-3,TRBJ2-1,TGTGCCATCAGTGGAACTATCAGGGGTGATGAGCAGTTCTTC,CAISGTIRGDEQFF
-,-,TRBV29-1,TRBJ1-1,TGCAGCGCCAGACAGAACACTGAAGCTTTCTTT,CSARQNTEAFF
TRBD2,-,TRBV7-9,TRBJ2-7,TGTGCCAGCAGCCAAGCTAGCGGGAGGAACTACGAGCAGTACTTC,CASSQASGRNYEQYF
-,-,TRBV3-1/TRBV3-2,TRBJ1-1,TGTGCCAGCAGCCAGGGGACATACACTGAAGCTTTCTTT,CASSQGTYTEAFF
-,-,TRBV7-9,TRBJ2-6,TGTGCCAGCAGCTTAGCTTTCTCCTCTGGGGCCAACGTCCTGACTTTC,CASSLAFSSGANVLTF
TRBD1,-,TRBV30,TRBJ1-1,TGTGCCTGGGTGGACAGGGGAAAAGCTTTCTTT,CAWVDRGKAFF
-,-,TRBV19,TRBJ1-1,TGTGCCAGTAGATCTAAAACGCTGAACACTGAAGCTTTCTTT,CASRSKTLNTEAFF
-,-,TRBV25-1,TRBJ1-4,TGTGCCACCCGGGGGACGCCTAATGAAAAACTGTTTTTT,CATRGTPNEKLFF
-,-,TRBV5-1,TRBJ2-7,TGCGCCAGCAGCATACGGGAACCACCGCCCGGTCAGTACTTC,CASSIREPPPGQYF
-,-,TRBV20-1,TRBJ2-2,TGCAGTGCTAGTAGCCCCGGACAGCCATCGAACACCGGGGAGCTGTTTTTT,CSASSPGQPSNTGELFF
TRBD2,once,TRBV7-6,TRBJ2-3,TGTGCCAGCAGCCCTCTCGGGGTTGCTAGCGGGGCCACAGATACGCAGTATTTT,CASSPLGVASGATDTQYF